Listed below are T cell receptor beta chains from one sample, sequenced in a study of identical twins. One entry per CDR3 protein, called by TCRdb with MiXCR from the 5' RACE reads. The sample consists of approximately 600,000 distinct CDR3 sequences, 7% to 7.5% of them appearing once. The data also belong to a second study, concerning yellow fever vaccine responses in identical twins.

The sample was PBMCs. These receptors came from a young woman in good health. The CDR3 runs from the conserved cysteine through the conserved F or W. The order of the fields is V gene, clone size, J gene, CDR3 length, D gene, CDR3 protein, CDR3 DNA. A D gene is named only where the DNA matches it firmly. The listing skips clone size in some rows; elsewhere it reads once, few, many or a size class.

v_gene: TRBV7-6
abundance: few
j_gene: TRBJ2-5
len: 17
d_gene: -
CDR3aa: CASSYPPHGETGETQYF
CDR3nt: TGTGCCAGCTCCTACCCCCCACACGGGGAGACGGGGGAGACCCAGTACTTC

v_gene: TRBV20-1
abundance: -
j_gene: TRBJ2-7
len: 14
d_gene: -
CDR3aa: CSARGSALAYEQYF
CDR3nt: TGCAGTGCTAGAGGTAGCGCCCTAGCCTACGAGCAGTACTTC

v_gene: TRBV19
abundance: few
j_gene: TRBJ1-6
len: 15
d_gene: -
CDR3aa: CASSMSSGINSPLHF
CDR3nt: TGTGCCAGTAGTATGTCATCAGGGATTAATTCACCCCTCCACTTT

v_gene: TRBV6-6
abundance: -
j_gene: TRBJ1-2
len: 13
d_gene: -
CDR3aa: CASRFGDNYGYTF
CDR3nt: TGTGCCAGCAGGTTCGGGGACAACTATGGCTACACCTTC

v_gene: TRBV7-2
abundance: -
j_gene: TRBJ2-1
len: 15
d_gene: TRBD2
CDR3aa: CASSLGASGRGEQFF
CDR3nt: TGTGCCAGCAGCTTAGGAGCTAGCGGGAGAGGTGAGCAGTTCTTC

v_gene: TRBV10-3
abundance: many
j_gene: TRBJ2-1
len: 13
d_gene: -
CDR3aa: CATVQSSYNEQFF
CDR3nt: TGTGCCACCGTGCAGAGCTCCTACAATGAGCAGTTCTTC

v_gene: TRBV28
abundance: few
j_gene: TRBJ2-7
len: 15
d_gene: -
CDR3aa: CASSSLFPGTYEQYF
CDR3nt: TGTGCCAGCAGTTCATTGTTCCCAGGTACCTACGAGCAGTACTTC

v_gene: TRBV20-1
abundance: -
j_gene: TRBJ1-1
len: 12
d_gene: -
CDR3aa: CSARDIPREAFF
CDR3nt: TGCAGTGCTAGAGATATTCCGCGTGAAGCTTTCTTT

v_gene: TRBV28
abundance: many
j_gene: TRBJ2-4
len: 16
d_gene: TRBD2
CDR3aa: CASRKTGTSGRYIQYF
CDR3nt: TGTGCCAGCAGAAAAACCGGGACTAGCGGGAGGTACATTCAGTACTTC

v_gene: TRBV9
abundance: -
j_gene: TRBJ2-2
len: 16
d_gene: -
CDR3aa: CASSVGSPLRDGELFF
CDR3nt: TGTGCCAGCAGCGTAGGCAGTCCCTTACGTGACGGGGAGCTGTTTTTT

v_gene: TRBV19
abundance: -
j_gene: TRBJ1-5
len: 13
d_gene: -
CDR3aa: CASSIQGAQPQHF
CDR3nt: TGTGCCAGTAGTATCCAGGGAGCCCAGCCCCAGCATTTT

v_gene: TRBV20-1
abundance: many
j_gene: TRBJ2-5
len: 16
d_gene: -
CDR3aa: CSARDRAGTGQETQYF
CDR3nt: TGCAGTGCTAGAGATCGCGCGGGAACGGGGCAAGAGACCCAGTACTTC

v_gene: TRBV20-1
abundance: many
j_gene: TRBJ2-1
len: 14
d_gene: TRBD1
CDR3aa: CSAREDRGTNEQFF
CDR3nt: TGCAGTGCTAGGGAGGACAGGGGGACCAATGAGCAGTTCTTC

v_gene: TRBV6-1
abundance: -
j_gene: TRBJ2-1
len: 16
d_gene: TRBD2
CDR3aa: CASSRDPSGSYNEQFF
CDR3nt: TGTGCCAGCAGCCGCGACCCTAGCGGTTCCTACAATGAGCAGTTCTTC

v_gene: TRBV12-3/TRBV12-4
abundance: many
j_gene: TRBJ2-2
len: 17
d_gene: -
CDR3aa: CASSLRLGLNYTGELFF
CDR3nt: TGTGCCAGCAGTTTACGTTTGGGACTGAATTACACCGGGGAGCTGTTTTTT

v_gene: TRBV5-1
abundance: -
j_gene: TRBJ2-5
len: 14
d_gene: -
CDR3aa: CASSLVAGEGTQYF
CDR3nt: TGCGCCAGCAGCTTGGTAGCAGGGGAAGGGACCCAGTACTTC

v_gene: TRBV28
abundance: many
j_gene: TRBJ2-1
len: 14
d_gene: TRBD2
CDR3aa: CASTLAGEGNEQFF
CDR3nt: TGTGCCAGTACCCTAGCGGGAGAGGGCAATGAGCAGTTCTTC

v_gene: TRBV6-2/TRBV6-3
abundance: -
j_gene: TRBJ2-6
len: 18
d_gene: TRBD2
CDR3aa: CASSGTSGRTAGANVLTF
CDR3nt: TGTGCCAGCAGTGGGACTAGCGGGAGGACGGCTGGGGCCAACGTCCTGACTTTC

v_gene: TRBV7-9
abundance: -
j_gene: TRBJ2-1
len: 14
d_gene: TRBD2
CDR3aa: CASSYSGGRNEQFF
CDR3nt: TGTGCCAGCAGCTACAGCGGGGGGAGAAATGAGCAGTTCTTC

v_gene: TRBV10-3
abundance: many
j_gene: TRBJ2-2
len: 17
d_gene: TRBD2
CDR3aa: CAISGLAGGMNTGELFF
CDR3nt: TGTGCCATCAGTGGACTAGCGGGGGGGATGAACACCGGGGAGCTGTTTTTT

v_gene: TRBV6-1
abundance: few
j_gene: TRBJ1-1
len: 13
d_gene: -
CDR3aa: CASSARRETEAFF
CDR3nt: TGTGCCAGCAGTGCCCGACGCGAAACTGAAGCTTTCTTT

v_gene: TRBV3-1
abundance: few
j_gene: TRBJ1-1
len: 14
d_gene: TRBD1
CDR3aa: CASSQTGARTEAFF
CDR3nt: TGTGCCAGCAGCCAAACAGGGGCCCGGACTGAAGCTTTCTTT

v_gene: TRBV20-1
abundance: -
j_gene: TRBJ1-5
len: 15
d_gene: -
CDR3aa: CSARPDTVSNQPQHF
CDR3nt: TGCAGTGCTCGGCCAGACACGGTTAGCAATCAGCCCCAGCATTTT

v_gene: TRBV19
abundance: few
j_gene: TRBJ2-7
len: 15
d_gene: TRBD2
CDR3aa: CASSLREGLNYEQYF
CDR3nt: TGTGCCAGTAGTCTCCGGGAGGGGCTCAACTACGAGCAGTACTTC

v_gene: TRBV5-8
abundance: few
j_gene: TRBJ1-2
len: 13
d_gene: -
CDR3aa: CASSPWDSYGYTF
CDR3nt: TGTGCCAGCAGCCCGTGGGATTCCTATGGCTACACCTTC

v_gene: TRBV12-3/TRBV12-4
abundance: many
j_gene: TRBJ2-7
len: 13
d_gene: -
CDR3aa: CASSPQTRLEQYF
CDR3nt: TGTGCCAGCAGTCCACAGACTAGACTCGAGCAGTACTTC

v_gene: TRBV9
abundance: -
j_gene: TRBJ2-5
len: 11
d_gene: -
CDR3aa: CASSVAGTQYF
CDR3nt: TGTGCCAGCAGCGTAGCCGGGACCCAGTACTTC

v_gene: TRBV13
abundance: few
j_gene: TRBJ2-7
len: 11
d_gene: -
CDR3aa: CASSLLAEQYF
CDR3nt: TGTGCCAGCAGCCTCCTCGCCGAGCAGTACTTC

v_gene: TRBV3-1
abundance: many
j_gene: TRBJ2-3
len: 16
d_gene: -
CDR3aa: CASSQEVSGSTDTQYF
CDR3nt: TGTGCCAGCAGCCAAGAAGTAAGCGGGAGCACAGATACGCAGTATTTT

v_gene: TRBV13
abundance: many
j_gene: TRBJ2-2
len: 15
d_gene: TRBD1
CDR3aa: CASRPQGANTGELFF
CDR3nt: TGTGCCAGCAGGCCACAGGGGGCGAACACCGGGGAGCTGTTTTTT

v_gene: TRBV24-1
abundance: many
j_gene: TRBJ1-2
len: 13
d_gene: -
CDR3aa: CATSDTGNYGYTF
CDR3nt: TGTGCCACCAGTGATACAGGAAACTATGGCTACACCTTC

v_gene: TRBV24-1
abundance: -
j_gene: TRBJ2-1
len: 18
d_gene: TRBD2
CDR3aa: CATSDQGTSGTTGNEQFF
CDR3nt: TGTGCCACCAGTGACCAGGGGACTAGCGGGACGACGGGCAATGAGCAGTTCTTC

v_gene: TRBV3-1
abundance: few
j_gene: TRBJ2-7
len: 14
d_gene: -
CDR3aa: CASSQEWTAYEQYF
CDR3nt: TGTGCCAGCAGCCAAGAGTGGACAGCGTACGAGCAGTACTTC

v_gene: TRBV5-1
abundance: -
j_gene: TRBJ2-3
len: 17
d_gene: TRBD1
CDR3aa: CASSLPRQGRNTDTQYF
CDR3nt: TGCGCCAGCAGCTTGCCCCGACAGGGTCGGAACACAGATACGCAGTATTTT

v_gene: TRBV11-3
abundance: -
j_gene: TRBJ1-3
len: 14
d_gene: -
CDR3aa: CASSPAGTVNTIYF
CDR3nt: TGTGCCAGCAGCCCAGCCGGTACAGTGAACACCATATATTTT

v_gene: TRBV7-6
abundance: -
j_gene: TRBJ2-2
len: 12
d_gene: -
CDR3aa: CASGGGTGELFF
CDR3nt: TGTGCCAGCGGGGGAGGCACCGGGGAGCTGTTTTTT

v_gene: TRBV11-1
abundance: many
j_gene: TRBJ1-1
len: 14
d_gene: -
CDR3aa: CASSLSRLNTEAFF
CDR3nt: TGTGCCAGCAGCTTAAGCCGCCTAAACACTGAAGCTTTCTTT

v_gene: TRBV5-1
abundance: many
j_gene: TRBJ2-5
len: 14
d_gene: -
CDR3aa: CASSLTGQKETQYF
CDR3nt: TGCGCCAGCAGCCTAACAGGACAGAAAGAGACCCAGTACTTC

v_gene: TRBV5-1
abundance: many
j_gene: TRBJ2-7
len: 15
d_gene: -
CDR3aa: CASSPNGQSSYEQYF
CDR3nt: TGCGCCAGCAGCCCCAATGGACAGAGCTCCTACGAGCAGTACTTC

v_gene: TRBV12-3/TRBV12-4
abundance: -
j_gene: TRBJ2-7
len: 17
d_gene: TRBD2
CDR3aa: CASSMSLLAGRSFEQYF
CDR3nt: TGTGCCAGCAGCATGTCCCTACTAGCGGGAAGGTCCTTCGAGCAGTACTTC